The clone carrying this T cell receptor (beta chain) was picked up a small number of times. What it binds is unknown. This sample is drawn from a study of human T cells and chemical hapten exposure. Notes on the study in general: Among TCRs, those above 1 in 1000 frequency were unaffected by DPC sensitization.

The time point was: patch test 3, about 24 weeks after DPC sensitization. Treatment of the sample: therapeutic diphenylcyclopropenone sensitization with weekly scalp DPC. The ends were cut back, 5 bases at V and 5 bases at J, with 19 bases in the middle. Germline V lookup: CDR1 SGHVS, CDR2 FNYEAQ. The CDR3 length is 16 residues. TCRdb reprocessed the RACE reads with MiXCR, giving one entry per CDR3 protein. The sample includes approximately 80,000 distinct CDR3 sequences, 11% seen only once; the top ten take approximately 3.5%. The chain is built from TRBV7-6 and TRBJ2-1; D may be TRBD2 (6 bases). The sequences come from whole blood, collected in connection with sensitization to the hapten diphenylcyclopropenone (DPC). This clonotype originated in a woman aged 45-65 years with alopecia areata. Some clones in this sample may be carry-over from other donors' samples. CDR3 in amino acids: CASSPFGGGADNEQFF. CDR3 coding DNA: TGTGCCAGCAGCCCGTTCGGTGGCGGGGCCGACAATGAGCAGTTCTTC.